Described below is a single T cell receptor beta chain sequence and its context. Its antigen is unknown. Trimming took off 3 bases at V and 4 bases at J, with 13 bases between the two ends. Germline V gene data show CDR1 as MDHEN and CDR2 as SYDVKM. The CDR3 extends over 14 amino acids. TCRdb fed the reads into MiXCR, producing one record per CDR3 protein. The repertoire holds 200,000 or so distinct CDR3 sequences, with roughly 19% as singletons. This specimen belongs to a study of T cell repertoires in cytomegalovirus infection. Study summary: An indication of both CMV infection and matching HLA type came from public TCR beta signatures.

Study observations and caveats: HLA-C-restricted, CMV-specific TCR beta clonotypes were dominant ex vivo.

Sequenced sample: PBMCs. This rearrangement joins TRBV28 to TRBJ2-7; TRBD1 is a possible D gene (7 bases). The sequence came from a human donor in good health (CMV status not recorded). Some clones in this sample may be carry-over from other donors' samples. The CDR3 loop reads CASSLPGGIYEQYF. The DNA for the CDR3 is TGTGCCAGCAGTTTGCCAGGGGGGATTTACGAGCAGTACTTC.